Included here is one T cell receptor beta chain sequence, with context. Its recognized antigen is unknown. No much larger clonotype is one base removed from it; base qualities were not supplied. The germline V gene (reference sequence) sets CDR1 to SGHNT and CDR2 to YYREEE. Spanning cysteine to phenylalanine, the CDR3 consists of 15 amino acids. Solely the CDR3 DNA is kept, with 45 bases framed from the first base. V and J are trimmed by 0 bases and 1 base, and the gene matches miss 1 base of the junction. The sample comes from a study of beta chain features in type 1 diabetes (dated by TCRdb to the late 2010s). In the study overall: No differences in mean age, gender distribution, total cell number or subset yield were found between patients and healthy donors. The study compared TCRB repertoires of sorted circulating CD4+ T cell subsets between recently diagnosed type 1 diabetes patients and matched healthy donors. Regulatory and stem cell-like memory subsets were obtained from only 8 patients and about 8 healthy donors, while naive and central memory subsets were obtained from all 30 or so donors. Across all samples, fewer than 110,000,000 sorted cells were examined, and cell number per subset correlated strongly with RNA yield. Overall study outcomes, separate from this receptor: Because small numbers of individuals were included in the HLA sub-analyses, any influence of HLA type on TCRB rearrangement was left unresolved. Naive, central memory and regulatory TCRB repertoires appeared to be more similar among patients than among healthy donors. Shorter templates might be favored by PCR, yet because patient and control samples were amplified and corrected together, any such skew would affect both groups equally. At VDJ recombination sites, type 1 diabetes patients had fewer insertions and more deleted nucleotides, which implies abnormalities in thymic rearrangement. Because cDNA was sequenced instead of genomic DNA, highly expressing activated cells could be over-represented, though the groups showed no difference in activation or CD3 levels. In all four CD4+ subsets, TCRB CDR3 length was moderately but significantly shorter in type 1 diabetes patients.

All of the isolated RNA was reverse transcribed with the High Capacity cDNA Reverse Transcription Kit, so expressed TCRB transcripts were sequenced. Naive, central memory and regulatory T cell samples underwent deep immunoSEQ sequencing, averaging about 3.57 million total reads per sample. Sorted cells were lysed in RLT buffer, and RNA was extracted using DNase-treated RNeasy Micro or Mini kits according to cell number. To prevent cross-contamination, every cell subset was processed on its own, while patient and healthy donor samples were processed together. The immunoSEQ multiplex PCR was used to amplify TCRB sequences from cDNA, generating 87-bp fragments that spanned the CDR3 region. Sequencing of the amplicons was performed on the Illumina HiSeq platform. The study's processing was this. PCR bias was corrected computationally using synthetic template baselines, and reads within Hamming distance 2 were collapsed, with unmergeable singletons discarded. Reads were aligned against IMGT so that V, D and J genes, CDR3 length and insertions or deletions at six rearrangement sites could be assigned. Within each subset, clonotype counts were normalized to sorted cell number, and only after that were true diversity and Gini coefficients computed with the tcR R package. The overlap coefficient, calculated on TCRB nucleotide sequences, was used to measure repertoire sharing. Out-of-frame TCRB sequences from naive cells were analyzed to stand in for the pre-selection repertoire. The clones in this table, taken by TCRdb from immuneACCESS, are in-frame only. Not every clone is retained; where verified, under half of the shortfall comes from an unresolved V gene, and the cause of the rest is unknown. For V, J and clone size, that table is used; D and trimming come from the DNA. This sample lists roughly 230,000 clones; about 11% were detected once. The top ten clonotypes cover 0.017% of the sample.

Each donor gave one peripheral blood draw, about 110 mL on average, collected into heparinised tubes. A BD FACSAria II was used to sort naive, central memory, regulatory and stem cell-like memory CD4+ T cells with a panel that included CD45RO, CCR7, CD25, CD127, CD95 and CD27. Purity was above 98% for every sorted population. PBMCs were isolated right away by Lymphoprep density gradient centrifugation and were stained directly, without culture. So that batch effects would be minimized, each experiment stained and sorted samples in pairs, pairing one healthy donor with one patient. The chain was built from TRBV5-4 and TRBJ2-5; TRBD2 aligns with 9 central bases. The clonotype comes from a man under 40 with type 1 diabetes. The sample consisted of naive CD4+ T cells from blood. In the paper's terms, the cell subset or site label means: true naive CD4+ T cells. Here is the DNA: TGTGCCAGCAGCTTGGGCGGGGGGGCCCAAGAGACCCAGTACTTC. This yields the protein CASSLGGGAQETQYF.